These T cell receptor beta chains were read from a single sample in a study of regulatory and conventional T cells in RAG deficiency. Method: immunoSEQ multiplex PCR; TCRdb's copy keeps in-frame clones and lacks some. The sample yields some 550 clones, about 64% seen once. Sequencing was carried out using CD8+ T cells sorted from blood. These receptors all stem from a human donor with RAG deficiency presenting as severe combined immunodeficiency. The conserved cysteine and the conserved F or W are not part of the CDR3 here. D genes are given only for firm matches.

cdr3_length v_call d_call cdr3_aa
12 TRBV5-4 TRBD2 ASKPGLASYEQY
12 TRBV7-9 . ASRGREWNTEAF
10 TRBV11-3 . ATTTAGGELF
13 TRBV5-4 . ASSLVGSSYNEQF
12 TRBV10-3 . AIRSGPRGTEAF
10 TRBV30 . AWSPAGYEQY
11 TRBV27 TRBD1 ASNSGGMGGYT
11 TRBV19 . ASSIGLTYEQY
14 TRBV4-3 TRBD1 ASSLIDRGLSYEQY
11 TRBV2 . ASDYTRTDTQY
12 TRBV7-1 TRBD2 ASSYGTSQETQY
9 TRBV30 TRBD1 AWTGGYGYT
14 TRBV7-8 . ASSLGGGLSGNTIY
16 TRBV29-1 . SVVLSLAYQSRANVLT